This T cell receptor (beta chain) was captured by sequencing in a study of Ad26.COV2.S vaccination and SARS-CoV-2 variants. The study's findings and limits: Marked by substantial breadth, spike-specific CD8+ and CD4+ T cell responses were reportedly seen after vaccination. Whether participants received vaccine or placebo, their non-spike TCR breadth was similar.

A word on this clone: Its antigen is not known.

Described treatment: about 20 received Ad26.COV2.S at low or high dose, single or two shots; roughly 5 received placebo; per-sample allocation not given. Following the first vaccine or placebo injection, samples were taken on day 63. Method: immunoSEQ multiplex PCR; TCRdb's copy keeps in-frame clones and lacks some. The table shows about 350,000 clones, with approximately 90% occurring only once. V lost 5 bases to trimming and J lost 4 bases; unmatched junction nucleotides: 7. The germline CDR1 and CDR2 sequences are WSHSY and SAAADI. CDR3 length: 14 amino acids. The V and J genes are TRBV10-2 and TRBJ1-1, with 7 bases lining up with TRBD1. Source: peripheral blood, taken in a trial of Ad26.COV2.S vaccine versus placebo. The origin of this receptor is a person between 18 and 65 years old who received the Ad26.COV2.S COVID-19 vaccine or a placebo. CDR3 region: CASSPDREVTEAFF. In nucleotides, the CDR3 is TGCGCCAGCAGTCCCGACAGGGAGGTCACTGAAGCTTTCTTT.